A selection of T cell receptor beta chains follows, all from one sample in a study of T cells in localized non-small cell lung cancer. Only in-frame clones appear in the TCRdb table, and some are missing; sequencing was by immunoSEQ multiplex PCR. The data show about 15,000 clones, around 82% seen once. The specimen was peripheral blood, collected before any cancer treatment. The source is a female donor aged 60 or older with stage I squamous cell lung carcinoma. Each CDR3 is given with its conserved first and last residue. The D gene is left open where the match is weak. Not all rows give a size; the values are once, few, many and, for expanded clones, a class.

clone_size j_call v_call d_call cdr3_aa cdr3_nt
. TRBJ2-3 TRBV4-1 TRBD1 CASSLTRTGGHTDTQYF TGCGCCAGCAGCCTCACCCGGACAGGGGGTCACACAGATACGCAGTATTTT
. TRBJ2-2 TRBV11-3 . CASSLRGLNTGELFF TGTGCCAGCAGCTTAAGGGGATTGAACACCGGGGAGCTGTTTTTT
. TRBJ1-6 TRBV6-1 . CASRRPEHAPLHF TGTGCCAGCAGGAGGCCGGAGCATGCACCCCTCCACTTT
. TRBJ1-6 TRBV19 . CASSMDYNSPLHF TGTGCCAGTAGTATGGACTATAATTCACCCCTCCACTTT
. TRBJ1-2 TRBV2 . CASKPLGYGYTF TGTGCCAGCAAGCCTCTCGGCTATGGCTACACCTTC
. TRBJ1-2 TRBV2 . CASSEEGTAGYTF TGTGCCAGCAGTGAGGAAGGGACGGCTGGCTACACCTTC
. TRBJ2-7 TRBV6-5 TRBD1 CASKTGAFGYEQYF TGTGCCAGCAAAACAGGGGCCTTCGGTTACGAGCAGTACTTC
. TRBJ2-3 TRBV5-1 . CASSLSRSTDTQYF TGCGCCAGCAGCTTGTCCCGGTCCACAGATACGCAGTATTTT
. TRBJ1-2 TRBV4-3 TRBD1 CASSPDRDDGGYTF TGCGCCAGCAGCCCGGACAGGGATGATGGGGGCTACACCTTC
few TRBJ2-2 TRBV30 . CAWTKGAGGELFF TGTGCCTGGACCAAGGGTGCGGGCGGGGAGCTGTTTTTT
. TRBJ2-7 TRBV18 TRBD1 CASSPPGQDPYEQYF TGTGCCAGCTCACCTCCGGGACAGGACCCCTACGAGCAGTACTTC
few TRBJ2-2 TRBV30 TRBD1 CAWGTGGWTGELFF TGTGCCTGGGGGACAGGGGGGTGGACCGGGGAGCTGTTTTTT